This T cell receptor (beta chain) was captured in a study of Graves' ophthalmopathy and Graves' hyperthyroidism. Whole-study findings and limits: With a specificity of 72.22% and a sensitivity of about 69%, the model predicted ophthalmopathy progression.

CDR1 and CDR2 from the germline V gene are DFQATT and SNEGSKA (reference sequence). The V and J ends lost 1 base and 9 bases respectively, with 15 bases between them. The CDR3 covers 13 residues. As to this clonotype: Its specificity is not known.

Pregnant or lactating patients and those with other autoimmune diseases or uncontrolled infections were excluded. Each diagnosis was determined on the basis of clinical symptoms, serum thyroxine, TRAb, thyroid ultrasound and orbital computed tomography. As the template, RNA transcripts were used to amplify TCR beta CDR3 regions. HTBI-primed first-round RT-PCR preceded second-round multiplex PCR. TCRdb re-analysed the multiplex PCR reads in MiXCR, keeping a single row per CDR3 protein. Altogether over a million distinct CDR3 sequences are present, roughly 35% being singletons, with the ten largest covering roughly 11%.

The chain employs TRBV20-1 and TRBJ2-5, with a weak D call TRBD1 (5 bases). The sequencing input was peripheral blood or thyroid tissue (not recorded which). The TCR originated in an adult man with Graves' hyperthyroidism. CDR3 residues: CSARGTHNQPQYF. The CDR3 DNA sequence: TGCAGTGCTAGAGGGACACACAATCAGCCCCAGTACTTC.